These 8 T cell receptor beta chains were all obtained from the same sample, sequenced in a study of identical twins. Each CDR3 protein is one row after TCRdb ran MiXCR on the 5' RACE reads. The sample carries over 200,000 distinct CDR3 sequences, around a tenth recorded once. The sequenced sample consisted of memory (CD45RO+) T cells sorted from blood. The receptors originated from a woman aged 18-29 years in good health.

The CDR3: CASSVWGDTEAFF. The CDR3 DNA is TGTGCCAGCAGTGTCTGGGGCGACACTGAAGCTTTCTTT. The rearrangement uses TRBV6-1 and TRBJ1-1, with a possible D match to TRBD1 (5 bases). Germline CDR1 MNHNS, CDR2 SASEGT. There are 13 residues in the CDR3. Trimming took 4 bases from V and 3 from J, leaving 9 bases between them.

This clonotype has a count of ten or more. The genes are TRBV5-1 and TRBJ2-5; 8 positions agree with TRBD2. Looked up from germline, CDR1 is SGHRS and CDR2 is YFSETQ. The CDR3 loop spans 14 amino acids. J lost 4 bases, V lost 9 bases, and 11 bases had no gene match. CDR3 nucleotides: TGCGCCACCACCCCGGGGGGGGCCCGAGAGACCCAGTACTTC. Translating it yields CATTPGGARETQYF. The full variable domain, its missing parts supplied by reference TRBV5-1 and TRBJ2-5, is KAGVTQTPRYLIKTRGQQVTLSCSPISGHRSVSWYQQTPGQGLQFLFEYFSETQRNKGNFPGRFSGRQFSNSRSEMNVSTLELGDSALYLCATTPGGARETQYFGPGTRLLVL.

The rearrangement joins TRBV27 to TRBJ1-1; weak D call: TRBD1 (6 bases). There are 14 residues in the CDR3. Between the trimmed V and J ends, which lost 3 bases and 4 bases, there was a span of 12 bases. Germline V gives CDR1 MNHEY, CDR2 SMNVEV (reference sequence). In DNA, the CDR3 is TGTGCCAGCAGTTTGGAAGGGGGAGCCACTGAAGCTTTCTTT. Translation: CASSLEGGATEAFF.

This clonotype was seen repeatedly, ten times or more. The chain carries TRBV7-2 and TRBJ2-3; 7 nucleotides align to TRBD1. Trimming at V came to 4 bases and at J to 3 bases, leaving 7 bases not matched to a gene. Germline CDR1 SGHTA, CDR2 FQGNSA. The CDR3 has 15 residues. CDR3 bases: TGTGCCAGCAGCTACAGACAGGGCCATACAGATACGCAGTATTTT. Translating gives CASSYRQGHTDTQYF. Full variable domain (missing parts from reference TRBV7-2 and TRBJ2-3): GAGVSQSPSNKVTEKGKDVELRCDPISGHTALYWYRQSLGQGLEFLIYFQGNSAPDKSGLPSDRFSAERTGGSVSTLTIQRTQQEDSAVYLCASSYRQGHTDTQYFGPGTRLTVL.

In DNA, the CDR3 is TGTGCCAGCAGCCAGAGGATCGGGGTCTTGGCTTTCTTT. Translating it yields CASSQRIGVLAFF. This chain links TRBV3-1 with TRBJ1-1; no clear D. The CDR3 totals 13 residues. From germline, CDR1 is LGHDT and CDR2 YNNKEL (reference sequence). V lost 3 bases and J 11 bases, leaving 16 bases between the germline ends.

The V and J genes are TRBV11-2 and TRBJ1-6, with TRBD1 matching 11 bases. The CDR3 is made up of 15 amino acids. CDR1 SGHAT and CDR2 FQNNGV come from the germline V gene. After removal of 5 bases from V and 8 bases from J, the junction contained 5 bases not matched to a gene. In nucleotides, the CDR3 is TGTGCCAGCAGCCGGACAGGGGGCTTGGATTCACCCCTCCACTTT. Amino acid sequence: CASSRTGGLDSPLHF.

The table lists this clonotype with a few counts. CDR3 sequence: CSAKGYTGELFF. The CDR3, as DNA: TGCAGTGCTAAAGGTTACACCGGGGAGCTGTTTTTT. The rearrangement links TRBV20-1 to TRBJ2-2, with D hard to call. Trimming pared 4 bases from V and 3 bases from J, leaving 6 bases between. The CDR3 contains 12 residues. Germline V gene data show CDR1 as DFQATT and CDR2 as SNEGSKA (reference sequence).

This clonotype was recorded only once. CDR3: CASSVGRADTGELFF. The CDR3 DNA is TGTGCCAGCAGTGTTGGCAGGGCGGACACCGGGGAGCTGTTTTTT. The genes are TRBV6-1 and TRBJ2-2, with TRBD1 as a possible D gene (5 bases). This CDR3 region has 15 residues. Germline V lookup: CDR1 MNHNS, CDR2 SASEGT. V lost 4 bases, J lost 3 bases, and 12 bases lay in between.